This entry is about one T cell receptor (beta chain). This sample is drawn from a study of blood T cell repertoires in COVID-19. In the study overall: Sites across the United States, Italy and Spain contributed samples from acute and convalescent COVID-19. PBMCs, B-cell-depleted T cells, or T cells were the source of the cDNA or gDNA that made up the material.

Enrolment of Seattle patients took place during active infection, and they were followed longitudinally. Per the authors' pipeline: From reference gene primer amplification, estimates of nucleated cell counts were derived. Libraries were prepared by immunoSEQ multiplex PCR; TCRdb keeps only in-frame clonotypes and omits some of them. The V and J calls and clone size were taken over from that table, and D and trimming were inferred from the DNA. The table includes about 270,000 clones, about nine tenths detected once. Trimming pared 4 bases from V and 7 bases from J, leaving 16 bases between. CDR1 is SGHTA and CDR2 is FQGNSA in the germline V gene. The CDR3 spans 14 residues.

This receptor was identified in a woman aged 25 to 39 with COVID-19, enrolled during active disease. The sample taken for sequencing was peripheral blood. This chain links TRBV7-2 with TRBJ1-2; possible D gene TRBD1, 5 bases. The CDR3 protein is CASSSPAGEGGYTF. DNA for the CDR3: TGTGCCAGCAGCTCCCCCGCGGGGGAGGGTGGCTACACCTTC. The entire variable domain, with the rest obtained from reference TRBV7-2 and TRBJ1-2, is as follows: GAGVSQSPSNKVTEKGKDVELRCDPISGHTALYWYRQSLGQGLEFLIYFQGNSAPDKSGLPSDRFSAERTGGSVSTLTIQRTQQEDSAVYLCASSSPAGEGGYTFGSGTRLTVV.